This T cell receptor beta chain was obtained from a study of blood T cell repertoires in COVID-19. Profiled with immunoSEQ multiplex PCR; TCRdb holds only in-frame clones, not every one. The table lists nearly 350,000 clones, about 88% of them singletons. V was trimmed by 2 bases and J by 0 bases, leaving 7 bases between them. The CDR3 consists of 14 residues. Germline assignment: CDR1 SNHLY and CDR2 FYNNEI. The sequenced material came from peripheral blood. The sequence was collected from a woman aged 65 to 85 with COVID-19, enrolled during active disease. This chain links TRBV2 with TRBJ1-2, with no clear D. CDR3 in DNA: TGTGCCAGCAGTGAACACGGGACTAACTATGGCTACACCTTC. It encodes CASSEHGTNYGYTF.